This record looks at one T cell receptor beta chain sequence and its context. What it recognizes is unknown. Using the 5' RACE reads, TCRdb records one entry per CDR3 protein without DNA. Seen in this sample are 300,000 to 500,000 distinct CDR3 sequences; the ten most common clones hold about 10%. The data were taken from a study of T cells expressing NK-cell markers. Study-wide context: It was from sorted CD3+CD56+NKG2C+, CD3+CD56+NKG2C- and CD3+CD56-NKG2C+ T cells that TCR beta repertoires came. Study-level points and caveats: HCMV specificity of the expanded NKG2C+ T cell clones stayed unclear.

The CDR3 sequence is 13 residues long. Sequencing input: blood T cells: a sorted CD56 or NKG2C T cell subset, CD4+ or CD8+ T cells, or bulk PBMC T cells (not recorded which). The sequence was collected from a woman aged 45-60 years in good health. The J gene is TRBJ2-7, the V gene TRBV12-3 or TRBV12-4; TCRdb picks TRBD1, but there is no DNA to check that call. Here the CDR3 reads CASSPRQGGEQYF.